The clone carrying this T cell receptor beta chain was observed a handful of times. One entry per CDR3 protein results from TCRdb running MiXCR on the RACE reads. The sample has around 350,000 distinct CDR3 sequences; around 5.5% are singletons. The CDR3 has 16 amino acids. The trim removed 3 bases at V and 5 bases at J, leaving 5 bases unmatched. Germline loops: CDR1 SGDLS, CDR2 YYNGEE. The data were obtained in a study of human T cells and chemical hapten exposure. Study-level background: Yields of TCR per sample differed, chiefly owing to small differences in pooled library volume.

Specified time point: pre-sensitization, week 0. Treatment described: therapeutic diphenylcyclopropenone sensitization with weekly scalp DPC. The TCR sequence derives from a woman younger than 35 with alopecia areata. Some clones in this sample may be carry-over from other donors' samples. The chain couples TRBV9 to TRBJ2-3; TRBD2 agrees at 14 bases. The sample was whole blood, taken in connection with sensitization to the hapten diphenylcyclopropenone (DPC). CDR3 DNA: TGTGCCAGCAGCGCGGGCGGGACTAGCGGGGGAGATACGCAGTATTTT. Translated: CASSAGGTSGGDTQYF.